The next 31 T cell receptor beta chains were all read from a single sample in a study of control samples from healthy donors and cancer patients. Sequencing was performed with immunoSEQ multiplex PCR; in TCRdb, only in-frame clones are kept and a portion is missing. The sample records 55,000 to 80,000 clones, approximately 89% being singletons. What was sequenced was PBMCs. All receptors derive from a man aged 60 to 69 with colorectal cancer.

The chain has TRBV4-1 and TRBJ2-1, with 8 positions matching TRBD2. The CDR3 runs to 17 residues. J was trimmed by 8 bases and V by 1 base; bases with no gene match: 13. Germline-derived CDR1 and CDR2 are MGHRA and YSYEKL. In DNA form, the CDR3 reads TGCGCCAGCAGCCAAGGAAGGGGCGGGGGGACCGTCGATGAGCAGTTCTTC. Its translation: CASSQGRGGGTVDEQFF.

The rearrangement uses TRBV19 and TRBJ2-7, with TRBD1 identical over 9 bases. Germline CDR1 is LNHDA and CDR2 is SQIVND (reference sequence). V trimming: 9 bases; J trimming: 5 bases; junction bases outside the gene matches: 11. This CDR3 spans 14 amino acids. The CDR3 here is CASAPGQGINEQYF. Here the CDR3 DNA reads TGTGCCAGCGCCCCGGGACAGGGCATCAACGAGCAGTACTTC.

The chain has TRBV5-1 and TRBJ2-7; 7 bases match TRBD1. V shed 1 base and J 0 bases; nucleotides not matched to a gene: 1. CDR1 and CDR2 from the germline V gene are SGHRS and YFSETQ. This CDR3 region has 14 residues. CDR3 loop: CASSLQGVSYEQYF. DNA for the CDR3: TGCGCCAGCAGCTTGCAGGGGGTCTCCTACGAGCAGTACTTC.

The genes are TRBV15 and TRBJ2-7, with 7 nucleotides matching TRBD2. Germline CDR1 is LNHNV and CDR2 is YYDKDF (reference sequence). J lost 7 bases, V lost 5 bases, and 14 bases had no gene match. The CDR3 contains 15 residues. The CDR3 reads CATSGLAAGDREQYF. The CDR3 DNA sequence: TGTGCCACCAGCGGACTTGCGGCGGGGGATAGAGAGCAGTACTTC.

This clone was counted a single time. The chain uses TRBV7-2 and TRBJ2-7; D is unresolved. From germline, CDR1 is SGHTA and CDR2 FQGNSA. This CDR3 region has 13 residues. The V gene lost 4 bases and the J gene lost 6 bases, with 13 bases spanning the gap. CDR3 region: CASSSRGVTEQYF. The CDR3 DNA is TGTGCCAGCAGCTCCCGTGGGGTCACCGAGCAGTACTTC.

This clone was observed once. The chain joins TRBV10-2 to TRBJ1-3, with 9 nucleotides matching TRBD1. The CDR3 is 15 residues long. V gave up 0 bases and J gave up 9 bases; unmatched junction bases: 6. The germline CDR1 and CDR2 sequences are WSHSY and SAAADI. The CDR3 coding sequence is TGCGCCAGCAGTGAGTCCCACAGGGGGCCGGGCACCATATATTTT. This translates into CASSESHRGPGTIYF.

V is TRBV7-2 and J is TRBJ2-1; 12 bases are a match to TRBD2. Germline CDR1 reads SGHTA; CDR2 reads FQGNSA. After removal of 5 bases from V and 4 bases from J, the junction contained 9 bases not matched to a gene. The length of the CDR3 is 17 residues. CDR3 coding DNA: TGTGCCAGCAGCAACCCGGGACTAGCGGGTTTTTACAATGAGCAGTTCTTC. It translates to CASSNPGLAGFYNEQFF.

The chain links TRBV6-5 to TRBJ2-1; the D is unclear. This CDR3 region has 14 residues. V was cut by 1 base and J by 0 bases, with 4 bases left in between. Germline assignment: CDR1 MNHEY and CDR2 SVGAGI. The CDR3 here is CASSYWSSYNEQFF. For the CDR3, the DNA is TGTGCCAGCAGTTACTGGAGCTCCTACAATGAGCAGTTCTTC.

The J gene is TRBJ1-3, the V gene TRBV12-3 or TRBV12-4; no clear D gene. The CDR3 covers 13 residues. Trimming pared 8 bases from V and 4 bases from J, leaving 12 bases between. The CDR3 bases are TGTGCCAGCCGGACTACGGGCGGAAACACCATATATTTT. It specifies CASRTTGGNTIYF.

The V gene is TRBV2, the J gene TRBJ2-1; 10 bases are shared with TRBD2. V was clipped by 7 bases and J by 13 bases; unmatched bases: 10. The CDR3 is 13 amino acids. CDR1 SNHLY and CDR2 FYNNEI come from the germline V gene. Here the CDR3 DNA reads TGTGCCAGCACCCTGGGCCTAGCGGGGGTACAGTTCTTC. It translates to CASTLGLAGVQFF.

The chain combines TRBV5-4 with TRBJ2-7; TRBD2 might be the D (5 bases). Germline CDR1 reads SGHNT; CDR2 reads YYREEE (reference sequence). Between the trimmed V and J ends, which lost 0 bases and 5 bases, there was a span of 15 bases. The CDR3 has 15 amino acids. The CDR3 here is CASSLAPGIGNEQYF. The DNA for the CDR3 is TGTGCCAGCAGCTTGGCCCCCGGGATCGGAAACGAGCAGTACTTC.

This clone was observed a single time. The chain joins TRBV30 to TRBJ2-1; TRBD2 aligns across 8 bases. V gave up 5 bases and J gave up 4 bases; unmatched junction bases: 7. In germline, CDR1 is GTSNPN, CDR2 SVGIG (reference sequence). This CDR3 spans 14 amino acids. This chain's CDR3 is CAWGLGGGYNEQFF. As DNA, the CDR3 is TGTGCCTGGGGACTTGGCGGGGGGTACAATGAGCAGTTCTTC.

The chain recombines TRBV5-1 with TRBJ1-2; D uncertain. V was pared by 0 bases and J by 7 bases, with 13 bases between. This CDR3 is built from 14 residues. Germline values: CDR1 SGHRS, CDR2 YFSETQ. CDR3 sequence reads: CASSLGRDQTGYTF. CDR3 bases: TGCGCCAGCAGCTTGGGTCGCGATCAGACTGGCTACACCTTC.

This sequence joins TRBV6-5 and TRBJ1-1; D possibly corresponds to TRBD1 (5 bases). Trimming removed 3 bases at V and 1 base at J, with 15 bases between. The germline gives CDR1 MNHEY, CDR2 SVGAGI. The CDR3 covers 16 residues. The CDR3 DNA reads TGTGCCAGCAGTTATGGGACGGGGCACTCGAACACTGAAGCTTTCTTT. It encodes CASSYGTGHSNTEAFF.

The rearrangement uses TRBV4-1 and TRBJ2-5; D is undetermined. This CDR3 spans 15 amino acids. Germline V CDR1 and CDR2: MGHRA, YSYEKL. With 1 base removed from V and 5 bases from J, the gap between germline ends came to 14 bases. CDR3 DNA: TGCGCCAGCAGCCAAGCGGAAGGCCTGGGGGAGACCCAGTACTTC. Translating it yields CASSQAEGLGETQYF.

The chain has TRBV7-2 and TRBJ1-3; D unresolved. The CDR3 is made up of 13 amino acids. V dropped 8 bases and J dropped 4 bases, with 12 bases sitting between them. Germline CDR1 reads SGHTA; CDR2 reads FQGNSA. The CDR3 sequence is CASRGQGGNTIYF. CDR3 sequence (DNA): TGTGCCAGCCGCGGCCAAGGGGGAAACACCATATATTTT. Combining the CDR3 with reference TRBV7-2 and TRBJ1-3 gives the whole variable domain GAGVSQSPSNKVTEKGKDVELRCDPISGHTALYWYRQSLGQGLEFLIYFQGNSAPDKSGLPSDRFSAERTGGSVSTLTIQRTQQEDSAVYLCASRGQGGNTIYFGEGSWLTVV.

The V gene is TRBV5-1, the J gene TRBJ2-5, with no clear D. The CDR3 length is 15 residues. Trimming pared 3 bases from V and 0 bases from J, leaving 12 bases between. CDR1 SGHRS and CDR2 YFSETQ come from the germline V gene. CDR3 sequence: CASSWPETHQETQYF. The CDR3 nucleotides read TGCGCCAGCAGCTGGCCCGAGACTCACCAAGAGACCCAGTACTTC.

The DNA of the CDR3 is TGTGCCAGCGAAACGGGACAACTCCTCACCGGGGAGCTGTTTTTT. Translated: CASETGQLLTGELFF. The genes are TRBV19 and TRBJ2-2; perhaps TRBD1 as D (6 bases). Trimming stripped 9 bases from V and 4 bases from J, with 18 bases between. Germline values: CDR1 LNHDA, CDR2 SQIVND (reference sequence). The CDR3 consists of 15 residues.

CDR3 amino acids: CASSLDRGAATGELFF. CDR3 coding DNA: TGCGCCAGCAGCTTGGACAGGGGAGCAGCCACCGGGGAGCTGTTTTTT. V is TRBV5-1 and J is TRBJ2-2; 7 bases line up with TRBD1. J was trimmed by 4 bases and V by 0 bases; bases with no gene match: 6. The CDR3 is made up of 16 amino acids. Germline V gene sequence: CDR1 SGHRS, CDR2 YFSETQ.

The gene calls are TRBV5-1 and TRBJ1-1, with D perhaps matching TRBD1 (5 bases). This CDR3 is 14 amino acids long. V gave up 3 bases and J gave up 3 bases, with 12 bases separating them. Per the germline V gene, CDR1 is SGHRS and CDR2 is YFSETQ. CDR3 in DNA: TGCGCCAGCAGCTGGGGACGAAGGTACACTGAAGCTTTCTTT. Protein: CASSWGRRYTEAFF.

The chain combines TRBV5-1 with TRBJ2-7; 9 bases are shared with TRBD1. The V gene end was trimmed by 5 bases and the J gene end by 2 bases; junction bases not matched to a gene: 8. CDR1 SGHRS and CDR2 YFSETQ come from the germline V gene. The CDR3 spans 15 residues. CDR3 DNA sequence: TGCGCCAGCAGGCTCAGGGGGACAGGGCCCTACGAGCAGTACTTC. Its translation is CASRLRGTGPYEQYF.

The chain carries TRBV5-1 and TRBJ2-5, with TRBD1 as a possible D gene (6 bases). This CDR3 is built from 15 residues. Germline V CDR1 and CDR2: SGHRS, YFSETQ. Trimming shortened V by 2 bases and J by 2 bases, and 13 bases separated the two germline ends. The CDR3 DNA reads as TGCGCCAGCAGCTTCTCCTGGACAGTACAAGAGACCCAGTACTTC. It is translated as CASSFSWTVQETQYF.

The chain recombines TRBV7-2 with TRBJ1-1, with D perhaps TRBD1 (5 bases). The length of the CDR3 is 14 residues. Germline CDR1 SGHTA, CDR2 FQGNSA. V shed 5 bases and J shed 0 bases, with 10 bases lying between them. The CDR3 spells CASSRGQMNTEAFF. The CDR3 DNA reads TGTGCCAGCAGCCGCGGACAAATGAACACTGAAGCTTTCTTT.

The chain carries TRBV6-4 and TRBJ2-1; D call uncertain. CDR3 length: 16 amino acids. V gave up 3 bases and J gave up 6 bases, with 18 bases separating them. Germline values: CDR1 MRHNA, CDR2 SNTAGT. CDR3 coding DNA: TGTGCCAGCAGTGAAATGTGGACCCCCCAAGGCAATGAGCAGTTCTTC. This codes for CASSEMWTPQGNEQFF.

The rearrangement links TRBV4-2 to TRBJ2-7; 7 bases align to TRBD2. Germline lookup yields CDR1 LGHNA and CDR2 YNFKEQ. Trimming took 1 base from V and 2 from J; bases not matched to a gene: 5. This CDR3 spans 15 amino acids. CDR3 DNA: TGTGCCAGCAGCCAAGGGGGGGGTTCGACCTACGAGCAGTACTTC. Translating it yields CASSQGGGSTYEQYF.

In DNA, the CDR3 is TGTGCCGCCCGGGACCGAGATATCTCTGGAAACACCATATATTTT. The encoded protein is CAARDRDISGNTIYF. V and J are TRBV6-6 and TRBJ1-3, with a possible D match to TRBD1 (5 bases). The CDR3 covers 15 residues. V was clipped by 11 bases and J by 0 bases, with 17 bases between them. Germline CDR1 is MNHNY and CDR2 is SVGAGI (reference sequence).

This chain uses TRBV30 with TRBJ1-6; D unclear. CDR1 is GTSNPN and CDR2 is SVGIG in the germline V gene (reference sequence). Trimming took off 5 bases at V and 9 bases at J, with 14 bases between the two ends. The CDR3 extends over 13 amino acids. CDR3 sequence: CAWAKGIGSPLHF. Written as DNA, the CDR3 is TGTGCCTGGGCCAAGGGTATCGGTTCACCCCTCCACTTT.

The chain uses TRBV28 and TRBJ2-5, with D perhaps matching TRBD2 (7 bases). Trimming pared 5 bases from V and 2 bases from J, leaving 18 bases between. Germline CDR1 is MDHEN and CDR2 is SYDVKM. This CDR3 contains 16 residues. CDR3 coding DNA: TGTGCCAGCAGTACCGCTCGTGCGGGGGCTCAAGAGACCCAGTACTTC. Residues: CASSTARAGAQETQYF.

This chain uses TRBV5-4 with TRBJ2-1, with 9 bases matching TRBD2. Germline V lookup: CDR1 SGHNT, CDR2 YYREEE (reference sequence). The CDR3 runs 15 residues. Trimming cost V 2 bases and J 2 bases; bases outside gene matches: 2. For the CDR3, the DNA is TGTGCCAGCAGCTTTAGCGGGGGCACCTACAATGAGCAGTTCTTC. It encodes CASSFSGGTYNEQFF.

The V and J genes are TRBV5-1 and TRBJ2-2, with D perhaps TRBD1 or TRBD2 (7 bases each). Deletions cut 4 bases from V and 4 bases from J, with 17 bases between. The CDR3 runs to 16 residues. Per germline, CDR1 SGHRS and CDR2 YFSETQ. This chain's CDR3 is CASSPTGRVATGELFF. The CDR3 nucleotides read TGCGCCAGCAGCCCGACAGGGAGGGTCGCCACCGGGGAGCTGTTTTTT. The variable domain in full, with the rest retrieved from reference TRBV5-1 and TRBJ2-2, is KAGVTQTPRYLIKTRGQQVTLSCSPISGHRSVSWYQQTPGQGLQFLFEYFSETQRNKGNFPGRFSGRQFSNSRSEMNVSTLELGDSALYLCASSPTGRVATGELFFGEGSRLTVL.

This clone has just one count. The chain employs TRBV19 and TRBJ2-6, with 11 bases lining up with TRBD1. V trimming: 6 bases; J trimming: 1 base; junction bases outside the gene matches: 5. Germline V gene lookup returns CDR1 LNHDA and CDR2 SQIVND (reference sequence). There are 17 residues in the CDR3. Written as DNA, the CDR3 is TGTGCCAGTAGGGACAGGGGGCGCTTGTCTGGGGCCAACGTCCTGACTTTC. Protein: CASRDRGRLSGANVLTF.